Below, 29 T cell receptor beta chains from the same sample are listed, as sequenced in a study of blood T cells in healthy people across ages. The authors ran a second PCR of roughly 6 to 12 cycles using a sample-barcoded 5' primer and a J-beta primer mix. TCRdb re-called the 5' RACE reads with MiXCR, one entry per CDR3 protein. The table lists over 600,000 distinct CDR3 sequences, 56% of them singletons, with roughly 24% in the top ten. The sample comprised blood. The receptors were sampled from a man between 40 and 49 years old in good health.

The chain carries TRBV29-1 and TRBJ1-1, with TRBD1 identical over 8 bases. Losses at the gene ends were 5 bases for V and 1 base for J; bases not matched to a gene: 6. Germline V CDR1 and CDR2: SQVTM, ANQGSEA. The CDR3 spans 14 residues. CDR3 region: CSVYITGGNTEAFF. The CDR3, as DNA: TGCAGCGTTTACATAACAGGGGGGAACACTGAAGCTTTCTTT.

The CDR3 reads CASSQARQSFTEAFF. Written as DNA, the CDR3 is TGCGCCAGCAGCCAAGCTCGACAGTCCTTCACTGAAGCTTTCTTT. This chain connects TRBV4-1 to TRBJ1-1; tentatively, D is TRBD1 (5 bases). The CDR3 extends over 15 amino acids. The V and J ends lost 1 base and 4 bases respectively, with 13 bases between them. Germline V gives CDR1 MGHRA, CDR2 YSYEKL.

This clonotype has more than one count but fewer than ten. This chain uses TRBV20-1 with TRBJ2-1; TRBD1 matches 9 bases. Trimming took 3 bases from V and 2 from J; bases not matched to a gene: 5. The CDR3 length is 15 residues. Looked up from germline, CDR1 is DFQATT and CDR2 is SNEGSKA (reference sequence). The CDR3 sequence: CSASKQGAAYNEQFF. The CDR3 DNA sequence: TGCAGTGCTAGCAAACAGGGGGCGGCCTACAATGAGCAGTTCTTC.

CDR3 DNA: TGTGCCAGCAGTGCGGACAGGATTAGAAGCTACACCTTC. Translating it yields CASSADRIRSYTF. The chain carries TRBV6-5 and TRBJ1-2, with 7 bases fitting TRBD1. After removal of 5 bases from V and 9 bases from J, the junction contained 9 bases not matched to a gene. Looked up from germline, CDR1 is MNHEY and CDR2 is SVGAGI. This CDR3 spans 13 amino acids.

V is TRBV5-6 and J is TRBJ1-4; D perhaps matches TRBD1 (6 bases). V lost 4 bases and J 3 bases, leaving 10 bases between the germline ends. There are 14 residues in the CDR3. The germline CDR1 and CDR2 sequences are SGHDT and YYEEEE. The CDR3: CASSRDNSNEKLFF. Written as DNA, the CDR3 is TGTGCCAGCAGCCGGGACAACTCTAATGAAAAACTGTTTTTT.

The gene calls are TRBV27 and TRBJ2-3; perhaps TRBD2 as D (6 bases). This CDR3 contains 12 residues. CDR1 is MNHEY, CDR2 SMNVEV, per germline (reference sequence). V was clipped by 8 bases and J by 4 bases, with 10 bases between them. In DNA, the CDR3 is TGTGCCAGCGGAGGGGATCCAGATACGCAGTATTTT. The encoded protein is CASGGDPDTQYF.

The CDR3 loop reads CASSLFAGNYGGDINEQFF. Here the CDR3 DNA reads TGTGCCAGCAGTTTATTTGCAGGGAATTACGGGGGGGATATCAATGAGCAGTTCTTC. The chain carries TRBV27 and TRBJ2-1; 8 bases line up with TRBD2. J was trimmed by 6 bases and V by 1 base; bases with no gene match: 17. This CDR3 is 19 amino acids long. Germline CDR1 is MNHEY and CDR2 is SMNVEV (reference sequence).

The genes are TRBV29-1 and TRBJ2-7; 7 bases are a match to TRBD2. V lost 2 bases to trimming and J lost 6 bases; unmatched junction nucleotides: 7. CDR1 and CDR2 from the germline V gene are SQVTM and ANQGSEA. The CDR3 is 13 amino acids. As DNA, the CDR3 is TGCAGCGTTGAATCCCGGGGGAGGGGCGAGCAGTACTTC. It translates to CSVESRGRGEQYF.

This sequence joins TRBV30 and TRBJ1-5; D is unclear. Germline V gives CDR1 GTSNPN, CDR2 SVGIG (reference sequence). This CDR3 spans 12 amino acids. Trimming took 1 base from V and 0 from J, leaving 1 base between them. Here the CDR3 reads CAWSGSNQPQHF. The CDR3 DNA follows: TGTGCCTGGAGTGGTAGCAATCAGCCCCAGCATTTT.

This sequence joins TRBV4-2 and TRBJ1-2, with 9 bases that match TRBD1. CDR3 size: 16 residues. The junction had 9 bases not matched to a gene; V was cut back by 4 bases and J by 3 bases. CDR1 and CDR2 from the germline V gene are LGHNA and YNFKEQ. DNA for the CDR3: TGTGCCAGCAGCCCGACTGGGACAGGGTTAGACTATGGCTACACCTTC. Amino acid sequence: CASSPTGTGLDYGYTF.

The chain employs TRBV20-1 and TRBJ1-2; D gene ambiguous. Trimming pared 0 bases from V and 2 bases from J, leaving 7 bases between. This CDR3 is built from 13 residues. The germline gives CDR1 DFQATT, CDR2 SNEGSKA (reference sequence). The CDR3 is CSARDMVNYGYTF. CDR3 nucleotides: TGCAGTGCTAGAGACATGGTGAACTATGGCTACACCTTC.

V and J are TRBV4-3 and TRBJ2-3, with 7 bases identical to TRBD1. CDR3 size: 14 residues. V shed 0 bases, J shed 5 bases, and the junction held 2 bases outside the gene matches. Germline-derived CDR1 and CDR2 are LGHNA and YSLEER. The CDR3 coding sequence is TGCGCCAGCAGCCAAGAGAGGGGGCAAGATACGCAGTATTTT. Translated: CASSQERGQDTQYF.

The chain combines TRBV29-1 with TRBJ1-2, with D perhaps matching TRBD1 (5 bases). In germline, CDR1 is SQVTM, CDR2 ANQGSEA. The V and J ends lost 7 bases and 6 bases respectively, with 21 bases between them. The CDR3 is made up of 14 amino acids. CDR3 amino acids: CSARRAGEKHGYTF. The CDR3 DNA follows: TGCAGCGCCCGCCGGGCGGGGGAGAAGCATGGCTACACCTTC.

V and J are TRBV20-1 and TRBJ2-5; TRBD2 agrees at 14 bases. Germline CDR1 DFQATT, CDR2 SNEGSKA (reference sequence). This CDR3 spans 13 amino acids. V lost 4 bases to trimming and J lost 11 bases; unmatched junction nucleotides: 6. The CDR3 protein is CSATRTSGRTQYF. The CDR3 DNA sequence: TGCAGTGCTACGCGGACTAGCGGGAGGACGCAGTACTTC.

This clonotype was picked up one time. The CDR3 reads CASNSRWSSYEQYF. The CDR3 DNA follows: TGTGCCAGCAATAGTCGGTGGTCCTCCTACGAGCAGTACTTC. The V gene is TRBV2, the J gene TRBJ2-7, with D hard to call. This CDR3 comprises 14 residues. With 7 bases removed from V and 0 bases from J, the gap between germline ends came to 13 bases. Germline lookup yields CDR1 SNHLY and CDR2 FYNNEI.

The J gene is TRBJ2-6, the V gene TRBV28; D perhaps matches TRBD1 (5 bases). The CDR3 length is 16 residues. Trimming shortened V by 4 bases and J by 1 base, and 11 bases separated the two germline ends. CDR1 MDHEN and CDR2 SYDVKM come from the germline V gene. Here the CDR3 reads CASSYVGQSGANVLTF. The CDR3 DNA reads TGTGCCAGCAGTTACGTGGGGCAGTCTGGGGCCAACGTCCTGACTTTC.

This chain uses TRBV29-1 with TRBJ1-1, with D uncertain. The CDR3 consists of 15 residues. V lost 6 bases and J lost 3, with 20 bases in between. The V gene's germline CDR1 is SQVTM and CDR2 ANQGSEA. The CDR3 loop is CSVGIRTSVYTEAFF. CDR3 DNA: TGCAGCGTGGGAATTAGAACCTCAGTATACACTGAAGCTTTCTTT.

V and J are TRBV9 and TRBJ1-3; D is uncertain. The length of the CDR3 is 12 residues. CDR1 is SGDLS and CDR2 is YYNGEE in the germline V gene. Trimming took 9 bases from V and 4 from J, leaving 11 bases between them. The CDR3 region has the DNA TGTGCCACTGCGGATATAGGAAACACCATATATTTT. This gives the protein CATADIGNTIYF. Combining the CDR3 with reference TRBV9 and TRBJ1-3 gives the whole variable domain DSGVTQTPKHLITATGQRVTLRCSPRSGDLSVYWYQQSLDQGLQFLIQYYNGEERAKGNILERFSAQQFPDLHSELNLSSLELGDSALYFCATADIGNTIYFGEGSWLTVV.

The chain is built from TRBV20-1 and TRBJ2-7; 8 bases fit TRBD2. Near its end, the DNA agrees better with TRBJ2-1, so the J call may be wrong. The CDR3 runs 14 residues. Germline-derived CDR1 and CDR2 are DFQATT and SNEGSKA (reference sequence). CDR3 in DNA: TGCAGTGCTAGGGGGGGACTAGGCCCCTCTGAGCAGTTCTTC. Residues: CSARGGLGPSEQFF.

The rearrangement links TRBV6-5 to TRBJ1-4, with 7 bases fitting TRBD1. The V gene's germline CDR1 is MNHEY and CDR2 SVGAGI. This CDR3 has 12 residues. Germline trimming cut 5 bases from V and 12 bases from J; bases unmatched to any gene: 6. DNA for the CDR3: TGTGCCAGCAGTGACACAGGGGTTGAACTGTTTTTT. Amino acid sequence: CASSDTGVELFF.

The chain has TRBV7-9 and TRBJ2-1; TRBD2 aligns across 7 bases. CDR1 is SEHNR and CDR2 is FQNEAQ in the germline V gene (reference sequence). V was pared by 4 bases and J by 10 bases, with 16 bases of the junction left unmatched. CDR3 size: 16 residues. CDR3: CASSSMGLTGADEQFF. The CDR3 DNA sequence: TGTGCCAGCAGCTCTATGGGACTAACTGGTGCGGACGAGCAGTTCTTC.

This clonotype was observed a few times. The chain links TRBV12-3 or TRBV12-4 to TRBJ2-3, with 8 bases identical to TRBD1. Germline trimming cut 6 bases from V and 4 bases from J; bases unmatched to any gene: 3. The CDR3 loop spans 13 amino acids. The CDR3 protein is CASRQTGADTQYF. CDR3 DNA sequence: TGTGCCAGCAGGCAGACAGGGGCAGATACGCAGTATTTT.

This chain connects TRBV7-2 to TRBJ2-7; TRBD2 matches 9 bases. Per the germline V gene, CDR1 is SGHTA and CDR2 is FQGNSA. This CDR3 spans 15 amino acids. With V trimmed by 1 base and J by 1 base, 2 bases remained unmatched. The CDR3 nucleotides read TGTGCCAGCAGCTTAGGGGGACTAGCTTCCTACGAGCAGTACTTC. Its translation: CASSLGGLASYEQYF. The variable domain in full, with the rest retrieved from reference TRBV7-2 and TRBJ2-7, is GAGVSQSPSNKVTEKGKDVELRCDPISGHTALYWYRQSLGQGLEFLIYFQGNSAPDKSGLPSDRFSAERTGGSVSTLTIQRTQQEDSAVYLCASSLGGLASYEQYFGPGTRLTVT.

This clonotype appeared many times. J is TRBJ2-1 and V is TRBV28; TRBD2 matches at 12 bases. This CDR3 is 17 amino acids long. CDR1 and CDR2 from the germline V gene are MDHEN and SYDVKM. With 1 base clipped from V and 0 bases from J, the junction kept 1 base outside the gene matches. This CDR3 reads CASSLLTSGSSYNEQFF. CDR3 in DNA: TGTGCCAGCAGTTTATTGACTAGCGGGAGCTCCTACAATGAGCAGTTCTTC.

The genes are TRBV20-1 and TRBJ1-1, with D uncertain. Looked up from germline, CDR1 is DFQATT and CDR2 is SNEGSKA (reference sequence). This CDR3 has 13 amino acids. V was cut by 6 bases and J by 0 bases, with 11 bases left in between. The CDR3: CSAVKGMNTEAFF. The CDR3 nucleotides read TGCAGTGCCGTGAAGGGCATGAACACTGAAGCTTTCTTT.

V and J are TRBV5-1 and TRBJ2-7; the match to TRBD2 covers 16 bases. This CDR3 is 17 amino acids long. Trimming cost V 0 bases and J 2 bases; bases outside gene matches: 2. Per germline, CDR1 SGHRS and CDR2 YFSETQ. The CDR3 protein is CASSLEGLAGGPYEQYF. DNA for the CDR3: TGCGCCAGCAGCTTGGAGGGACTAGCGGGAGGGCCCTACGAGCAGTACTTC.

This clonotype was recorded a few times. The CDR3 coding sequence is TGTGCCACCAGTGACGCGACAGGGAAAGAAGAGACCCAGTACTTC. The encoded protein is CATSDATGKEETQYF. V and J are TRBV24-1 and TRBJ2-5; 7 nucleotides match TRBD1. The ends lost 4 bases at V and 3 bases at J; junction bases unmatched: 7. The CDR3 is 15 residues long. Germline V lookup: CDR1 KGHDR, CDR2 SFDVKD.

This chain uses TRBV28 with TRBJ2-3; D is unresolved. V shed 9 bases and J shed 0 bases, with 13 bases lying between them. Germline lookup yields CDR1 MDHEN and CDR2 SYDVKM. This CDR3 contains 14 residues. CDR3 loop: CASRAQLSTDTQYF. The CDR3 DNA reads as TGTGCCAGTAGGGCTCAACTTAGCACAGATACGCAGTATTTT. Full variable domain (remainder filled in from reference TRBV28 and TRBJ2-3): DVKVTQSSRYLVKRTGEKVFLECVQDMDHENMFWYRQDPGLGLRLIYFSYDVKMKEKGDIPEGYSVSREKKERFSLILESASTNQTSMYLCASRAQLSTDTQYFGPGTRLTVL.

The chain combines TRBV11-1 with TRBJ2-5; TRBD2 aligns across 14 bases. The CDR3 runs to 15 residues. Germline V gene data show CDR1 as SGHAT and CDR2 as FQDESV (reference sequence). With V trimmed by 6 bases and J by 3 bases, 3 bases remained unmatched. The CDR3 DNA reads TGTGCCAGCAGGAGGACTAGCGGGAGGAAAGAGACCCAGTACTTC. Translating gives CASRRTSGRKETQYF.